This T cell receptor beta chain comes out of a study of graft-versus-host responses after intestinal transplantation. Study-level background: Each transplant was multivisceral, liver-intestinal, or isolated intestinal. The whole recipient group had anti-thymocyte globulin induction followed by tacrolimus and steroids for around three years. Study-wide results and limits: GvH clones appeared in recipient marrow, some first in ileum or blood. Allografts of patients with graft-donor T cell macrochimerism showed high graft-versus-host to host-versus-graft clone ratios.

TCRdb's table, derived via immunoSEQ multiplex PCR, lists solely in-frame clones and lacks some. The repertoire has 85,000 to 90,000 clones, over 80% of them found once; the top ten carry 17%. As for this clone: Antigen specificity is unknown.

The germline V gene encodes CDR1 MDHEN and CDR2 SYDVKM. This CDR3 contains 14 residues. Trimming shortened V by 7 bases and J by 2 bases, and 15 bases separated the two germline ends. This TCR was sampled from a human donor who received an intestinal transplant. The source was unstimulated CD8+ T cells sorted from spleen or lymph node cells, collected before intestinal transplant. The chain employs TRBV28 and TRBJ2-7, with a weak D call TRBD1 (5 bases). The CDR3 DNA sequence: TGTGCCAGCATGGGGCCTAGTTTGGCCTACGAGCAGTACTTC. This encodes CASMGPSLAYEQYF. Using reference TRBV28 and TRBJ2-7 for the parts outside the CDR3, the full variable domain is DVKVTQSSRYLVKRTGEKVFLECVQDMDHENMFWYRQDPGLGLRLIYFSYDVKMKEKGDIPEGYSVSREKKERFSLILESASTNQTSMYLCASMGPSLAYEQYFGPGTRLTVT.